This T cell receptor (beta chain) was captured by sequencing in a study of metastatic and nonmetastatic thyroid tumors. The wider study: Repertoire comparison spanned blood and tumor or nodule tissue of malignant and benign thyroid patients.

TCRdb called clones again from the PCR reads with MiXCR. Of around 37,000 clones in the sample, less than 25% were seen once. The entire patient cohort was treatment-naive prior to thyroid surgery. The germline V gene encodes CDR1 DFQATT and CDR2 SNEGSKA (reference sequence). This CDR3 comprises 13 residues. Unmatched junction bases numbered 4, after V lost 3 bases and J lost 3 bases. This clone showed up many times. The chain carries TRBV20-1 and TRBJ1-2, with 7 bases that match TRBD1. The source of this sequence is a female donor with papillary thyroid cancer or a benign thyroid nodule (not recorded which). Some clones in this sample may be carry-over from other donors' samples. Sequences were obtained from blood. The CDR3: CSASHGTDYGYTF. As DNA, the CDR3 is TGCAGTGCTAGCCACGGGACAGACTATGGCTACACCTTC.